This T cell receptor beta chain originates from a study of GPR56 and killer-like receptors on CD4 memory cells (dated by TCRdb to the late 2010s). At the level of the whole study: The study proposed that the stepwise gain of KLRB1, KLRG1, GPR56 and finally KLRF1 marks human CD4+ memory T-cell differentiation and cytokine production potential. The healthy blood donors were described in the study as age-matched to the liver disease patients, whose median age was around 70 years.

Including the terminal cysteine and phenylalanine, the CDR3 comprises 15 residues. No DNA appears here. Taken from the germline V gene (reference sequence), the CDR1 and CDR2 loops are MNHEY and SMNVEV. Five KLR/GPR56-defined CD4+ populations were enriched by fluorescence-activated cell sorting before TCRbeta sequencing. To test a linear memory differentiation pathway, the researchers sequenced TCRbeta repertoires from five CD4+ T-cell subsets that were defined by expression of KLRB1, KLRG1, GPR56 and KLRF1. TCR-sequenced cells came from peripheral blood of healthy control individuals, reported as five donors in the TCRbeta analysis figure. The researchers collected heparinized peripheral blood and processed every sample within one hour of retrieval. Blood was diluted 1:2 in PBS, and peripheral blood mononuclear cells were then isolated from the diluted blood at room temperature by Biocoll density gradient centrifugation. Before flow sorting, CD4+ T cells were magnetically enriched from freshly isolated PBMCs using anti-CD4 MicroBeads. A BD FACSAria II was used to sort CD4+ T cells enriched from PBMCs of healthy donors according to marker expression. Surface staining used anti-KLRB1 clone 191B8, anti-KLRF1 clone 4A4.D10 and anti-KLRG1 clone REA261 antibodies from Miltenyi Biotec.

Sequencing was carried out with an Illumina HiSeq 2500. For construction of sequencing libraries, the recombined TCRbeta locus was amplified according to a previously published PCR protocol. The authors' pipeline ran thus. Any read whose average quality score fell below 30 was discarded, and IMSEQ was used to process the reads that remained. Clonotypes were defined by Vbeta gene, Jbeta gene and CDR3 amino acid sequence. The Morisita-Horn index, computed on the top 100 expanded clones, was used to quantify repertoire overlap between populations. Renyi diversity profiles calculated on the top 100 expanded clones were used to assess clonal diversity. After TCRdb reprocessed the reads, each CDR3 protein sequence was kept as one row, without DNA. The V and J calls, along with clone size, are taken from TCRdb and not from the paper's own processing. The table for this sample shows some 1,000 distinct CDR3 sequences. Around 28% of the sample comes from the top ten.

General findings and caveats noted by the study authors: Clonal frequency was low in the marker-negative population and rose progressively along the proposed pathway, while TCRbeta diversity fell correspondingly. The clones that dominated late populations 4 and 5 were also present in early populations 1 and 2, and the authors interpreted this finding as evidence for linear differentiation. Rather than full repertoires, only the 100 most expanded clones per population were included in the diversity and similarity analyses. TCR repertoires overlapped especially between the late populations 4 and 5, and partly population 3.

This clonotype ranks as hyperexpanded (1% or more) by frequency alone, as no count is recorded. Its antigen remains unidentified. This sequence originates from a human donor in good health. The source material was memory CD4+ T cells from blood. The chain is assembled from TRBV27 and TRBJ2-2; the TCRdb call, TRBD2, lacks DNA for checking. The CDR3 is CASSLPSGGSGELFF.